These 25 T cell receptor beta chains were all obtained from the same sample, sequenced in a study of cytomegalovirus exposure and HLA in healthy donors. The PCR ran on 60 Vbeta and 13 Jbeta primers. TCRdb's copy holds only in-frame clones and misses some; the assay was immunoSEQ multiplex PCR. The sample has under 200,000 clones, about 79% seen once. The sequenced sample consisted of PBMCs. The receptor source for this set is a man in his fifties in good health and CMV-seropositive.

This sequence joins TRBV7-3 and TRBJ2-1; 8 positions match TRBD1. Trimming at V came to 5 bases and at J to 10 bases, leaving 4 bases not matched to a gene. The CDR3 length is 12 residues. The germline CDR1 and CDR2 sequences are SGHTA and FQGTGA. As DNA, the CDR3 is TGTGCCAGCAGCCCGGACAGGGTCGAGCAGTTCTTC. Amino acids: CASSPDRVEQFF.

This chain links TRBV12-5 with TRBJ1-5, with 10 bases that match TRBD1. V lost 6 bases to trimming and J lost 1 base; unmatched junction nucleotides: 6. Germline CDR1 and CDR2: LGHNT and FRNRAP. The CDR3 spans 16 residues. CDR3 DNA sequence: TGTGCTAGTGGCCCAGGGGACAGGGGAAGCAATCAGCCCCAGCATTTT. The encoded protein is CASGPGDRGSNQPQHF. Variable domain in full (rest from reference TRBV12-5 and TRBJ1-5): DARVTQTPRHKVTEMGQEVTMRCQPILGHNTVFWYRQTMMQGLELLAYFRNRAPLDDSGMPKDRFSAEMPDATLATLKIQPSEPRDSAVYFCASGPGDRGSNQPQHFGDGTRLSIL.

The V call is TRBV10-1, the J call TRBJ2-3; TRBD1 might be the D (6 bases). The CDR3 extends over 14 amino acids. The germline V gene has CDR1 WNHNN and CDR2 SYGVQD (reference sequence). The V gene lost 4 bases and the J gene lost 7 bases, with 15 bases spanning the gap. In DNA, the CDR3 is TGCGCCAGCAGTGGGGGAACAGGGCAACATACGCAGTATTTT. Its translation is CASSGGTGQHTQYF.

This chain uses TRBV6-1 with TRBJ1-4; 9 nucleotides align to TRBD1. Germline V gene lookup returns CDR1 MNHNS and CDR2 SASEGT. The length of the CDR3 is 15 residues. The V gene end was trimmed by 4 bases and the J gene end by 8 bases; junction bases not matched to a gene: 8. This CDR3 is CASSVVTGGVEKLFF. The DNA for the CDR3 is TGTGCCAGCAGTGTTGTTACAGGGGGCGTCGAAAAACTGTTTTTT.

This chain links TRBV10-2 with TRBJ1-5, with D possibly TRBD1 on 5 matching bases. Germline V CDR1 and CDR2: WSHSY, SAAADI. The ends were cut back, 4 bases at V and 2 bases at J, with 12 bases in the middle. This CDR3 has 15 amino acids. Written as DNA, the CDR3 is TGCGCCAGCAGTGGGACGGGAGGGGGCAATCAGCCCCAGCATTTT. Its protein product is CASSGTGGGNQPQHF.

The CDR3 here is CASSPAQGAYNTEAFF. CDR3 sequence (DNA): TGTGCCAGCTCACCGGCGCAGGGCGCCTATAACACTGAAGCTTTCTTT. J is TRBJ1-1 and V is TRBV18; D may be TRBD1 (5 bases). Germline assignment: CDR1 KGHSH and CDR2 LQKENI. With 3 bases removed from V and 2 bases from J, the gap between germline ends came to 16 bases. CDR3 length: 16 amino acids.

The V and J genes are TRBV9 and TRBJ2-3; TRBD1 agrees at 7 bases. The CDR3 consists of 15 residues. V shed 7 bases and J 0 bases; nucleotides not matched to a gene: 8. The germline CDR1 and CDR2 sequences are SGDLS and YYNGEE. The CDR3 sequence: CASQQGTESTDTQYF. CDR3 sequence (DNA): TGTGCCAGCCAGCAGGGGACAGAAAGCACAGATACGCAGTATTTT.

The chain links TRBV2 to TRBJ1-1; a possible D gene is TRBD1 (5 bases). V lost 5 bases and J 3 bases, leaving 13 bases between the germline ends. Per germline, CDR1 SNHLY and CDR2 FYNNEI. CDR3 length: 14 residues. This CDR3 is CASSWTGGDTEAFF. The CDR3 region has the DNA TGTGCCAGCAGTTGGACGGGAGGGGACACTGAAGCTTTCTTT.

This clone appeared once. The rearrangement uses TRBV6-5 and TRBJ1-2; perhaps TRBD1 as D (6 bases). Germline CDR1 MNHEY, CDR2 SVGAGI. The CDR3 covers 14 residues. Deletions cut 2 bases from V and 3 bases from J, with 10 bases between. In nucleotides, the CDR3 is TGTGCCAGCAGTTACCAAGGACAGTACTATGGCTACACCTTC. It translates to CASSYQGQYYGYTF.

The V gene is TRBV2, the J gene TRBJ2-7; D is perhaps TRBD2 (6 bases). V was shortened by 5 bases and J by 4 bases, with 12 bases between the two germline ends. Germline CDR1 and CDR2: SNHLY and FYNNEI. This CDR3 comprises 13 residues. CDR3 nucleotide sequence: TGTGCCAGCAGTCGGGGGTACAGGTACGAGCAGTACGTC. Translated, it gives CASSRGYRYEQYV.

The chain couples TRBV25-1 to TRBJ1-1; no clear D gene. Germline lookup yields CDR1 MGHDK and CDR2 SYGVNS. The CDR3 is 13 residues long. The V and J ends lost 0 bases and 1 base respectively, with 3 bases between them. Here the CDR3 reads CASSEYGNTEAFF. The CDR3 nucleotides read TGTGCCAGCAGTGAATACGGGAACACTGAAGCTTTCTTT. The whole variable domain, filled in from reference TRBV25-1 and TRBJ1-1, reads EADIYQTPRYLVIGTGKKITLECSQTMGHDKMYWYQQDPGMELHLIHYSYGVNSTEKGDLSSESTVSRIRTEHFPLTLESARPSHTSQYLCASSEYGNTEAFFGQGTRLTVV.

The gene calls are TRBV7-9 and TRBJ2-1; TRBD2 agrees at 16 bases. This CDR3 is built from 17 residues. The V segment lost 3 bases and the J segment 6 bases; nucleotides outside the gene matches: 5. Germline CDR1 is SEHNR and CDR2 is FQNEAQ (reference sequence). This CDR3 is CASSLGTSGRAGNEQFF. The CDR3, as DNA: TGTGCCAGCAGCTTGGGGACTAGCGGGAGGGCTGGCAATGAGCAGTTCTTC. The complete variable domain, with remaining parts taken from reference TRBV7-9 and TRBJ2-1, reads DTGVSQNPRHKITKRGQNVTFRCDPISEHNRLYWYRQTLGQGPEFLTYFQNEAQLEKSRLLSDRFSAERPKGSFSTLEIQRTEQGDSAMYLCASSLGTSGRAGNEQFFGPGTRLTVL.

CDR3 nucleotide sequence: TGTGCCATACGGAGCAGATCGAACACTGAAGCTTTCTTT. Protein sequence: CAIRSRSNTEAFF. The V call is TRBV19, the J call TRBJ1-1; D is ambiguous. Deletions cut 10 bases from V and 1 base from J, with 13 bases between. The germline CDR1 and CDR2 sequences are LNHDA and SQIVND (reference sequence). CDR3 size: 13 residues.

The rearrangement joins TRBV5-1 to TRBJ1-2, with D possibly being TRBD1 (6 bases). Germline V gene data show CDR1 as SGHRS and CDR2 as YFSETQ. The CDR3 contains 12 residues. Trimming cost V 5 bases and J 9 bases, with 14 bases left between them. Written as DNA, the CDR3 is TGCGCCAGCAGGGGGGCAGGGGTGAGCTACACCTTC. It encodes CASRGAGVSYTF.

This chain joins TRBV6-5 and TRBJ1-2, with no clear D. V lost 5 bases, J lost 4 bases, and 11 bases lay in between. Per the germline V gene, CDR1 is MNHEY and CDR2 is SVGAGI. This CDR3 region has 13 residues. Here the CDR3 DNA reads TGTGCCAGCAGTGATCCAACAGTCTATGGCTACACCTTC. Translation gives CASSDPTVYGYTF.

This clone was detected only a few times. The V call is TRBV7-8, the J call TRBJ2-1; 8 bases match TRBD2. Trimming cost V 3 bases and J 6 bases; bases outside gene matches: 10. Germline CDR1 reads SGHVS; CDR2 reads FQNEAQ. The CDR3 runs 16 residues. CDR3: CASSLVSGGGFNEQFF. As DNA, the CDR3 is TGTGCCAGCAGCTTGGTGTCGGGAGGGGGATTCAATGAGCAGTTCTTC.

This chain connects TRBV19 to TRBJ2-1; 14 bases align to TRBD2. V was clipped by 6 bases and J by 8 bases; unmatched bases: 6. The V gene's germline CDR1 is LNHDA and CDR2 SQIVND (reference sequence). The CDR3 runs to 15 residues. DNA of the CDR3: TGTGCCAGTAGACCGGGACTAGCGGGAGTCGATGAGCAGTTCTTC. It is translated as CASRPGLAGVDEQFF. The full variable domain, its missing parts supplied by reference TRBV19 and TRBJ2-1, is DGGITQSPKYLFRKEGQNVTLSCEQNLNHDAMYWYRQDPGQGLRLIYYSQIVNDFQKGDIAEGYSVSREKKESFPLTVTSAQKNPTAFYLCASRPGLAGVDEQFFGPGTRLTVL.

This clone was observed a single time. V is TRBV18 and J is TRBJ1-6; the D gene is possibly TRBD1 (5 bases). The CDR3 covers 16 residues. The V end was cut by 0 bases, the J end by 7 bases, with 13 bases between. Per the germline V gene, CDR1 is KGHSH and CDR2 is LQKENI. DNA of the CDR3: TGTGCCAGCTCACCACCGGGCGGGGCTGGAAATTCACCCCTCCACTTT. Protein: CASSPPGGAGNSPLHF.

The CDR3 protein is CAWSTGRSTGELFF. The CDR3 DNA reads as TGTGCCTGGAGCACCGGGAGGTCCACCGGGGAGCTGTTTTTT. The V gene is TRBV30, the J gene TRBJ2-2; 7 bases are shared with TRBD2. Trimming removed 3 bases from V and 4 bases from J; junction bases left unmatched: 5. Looked up from germline, CDR1 is GTSNPN and CDR2 is SVGIG (reference sequence). The CDR3 spans 14 residues.

The chain is built from TRBV29-1 and TRBJ1-2, with unresolved D. V dropped 7 bases and J dropped 8 bases, with 5 bases sitting between them. The CDR3 spans 8 residues. CDR1 is SQVTM and CDR2 is ANQGSEA in the germline V gene. The CDR3 region has the DNA TGCAGCGCCTACGGCTACACCTTC. Protein: CSAYGYTF.

This clone appeared a single time. J is TRBJ1-1 and V is TRBV7-3; the D is unclear. The V gene's germline CDR1 is SGHTA and CDR2 FQGTGA. The V and J ends lost 8 bases and 2 bases respectively, with 12 bases between them. The CDR3 has 13 residues. The DNA for the CDR3 is TGTGCCAGCGGGCGGGAGGGAAACACTGAAGCTTTCTTT. Its protein product is CASGREGNTEAFF.

The V call is TRBV2, the J call TRBJ2-2; a weak D match, TRBD1 (5 bases). The V gene's germline CDR1 is SNHLY and CDR2 FYNNEI. V lost 4 bases to trimming and J lost 1 base, with 10 bases between them. The CDR3 contains 15 residues. CDR3 residues: CASSGQGLNTGELFF. The CDR3, as DNA: TGTGCCAGCAGTGGTCAGGGTTTGAACACCGGGGAGCTGTTTTTT.

The CDR3 loop is CASSSGTTSGGANEQFF. CDR3 sequence (DNA): TGCGCCAGCAGCAGCGGGACCACTAGCGGGGGGGCCAATGAGCAGTTCTTC. This chain links TRBV5-1 with TRBJ2-1; the match to TRBD2 covers 13 bases. With V trimmed by 4 bases and J by 6 bases, 10 bases remained unmatched. This CDR3 has 17 residues. CDR1 is SGHRS, CDR2 YFSETQ, per germline.

This clone was found once. The V gene is TRBV6-5, the J gene TRBJ2-1; D possibly corresponds to TRBD1 (5 bases). V shed 6 bases and J shed 9 bases, with 9 bases lying between them. The CDR3 covers 11 residues. Germline V gene data show CDR1 as MNHEY and CDR2 as SVGAGI. The DNA of the CDR3 is TGTGCCAGCAGAGGGGTGGTTGAGCAGTTCTTC. It yields the protein CASRGVVEQFF.

The V and J genes are TRBV6-5 and TRBJ1-1, with 7 bases that match TRBD1. With 4 bases clipped from V and 5 bases from J, the junction kept 13 bases outside the gene matches. Germline loops: CDR1 MNHEY, CDR2 SVGAGI. The CDR3 runs to 16 residues. CDR3 in amino acids: CASSSRQGRSLTEAFF. The CDR3, as DNA: TGTGCCAGCAGTTCGCGACAGGGACGGTCGCTGACTGAAGCTTTCTTT.